Included here is one T cell receptor (beta chain) sequence, with context. The record originates from a study of blood T cell repertoires in COVID-19. Whole-study context: Some COVID-19 samples were acute and others convalescent; all came from the United States, Italy and Spain.

The CDR3 spans 14 residues. The V and J ends lost 3 bases and 2 bases, in that order; junction bases with no gene match: 4. Germline V gives CDR1 SEHNR, CDR2 FQNEAQ (reference sequence). Authors' methods: By means of reference gene primer amplification, nucleated cell counts were estimated. This table comes from immunoSEQ multiplex PCR, and its TCRdb copy is limited to in-frame clones, with some not included. Clone size and V and J calls were adopted from that table, with D and trimming inferred from the DNA. Seen here are 150,000 to 200,000 clones, just under 80% observed once, and the top ten hold roughly 2.8%.

This rearrangement joins TRBV7-9 to TRBJ2-7; the match to TRBD2 covers 7 bases. Sequencing used peripheral blood. This TCR came from a woman of 80 years or more with active or convalescent COVID-19. This CDR3 reads CASSFGGVAYEQYF. The DNA of the CDR3 is TGTGCCAGCAGCTTTGGGGGGGTCGCCTACGAGCAGTACTTC.